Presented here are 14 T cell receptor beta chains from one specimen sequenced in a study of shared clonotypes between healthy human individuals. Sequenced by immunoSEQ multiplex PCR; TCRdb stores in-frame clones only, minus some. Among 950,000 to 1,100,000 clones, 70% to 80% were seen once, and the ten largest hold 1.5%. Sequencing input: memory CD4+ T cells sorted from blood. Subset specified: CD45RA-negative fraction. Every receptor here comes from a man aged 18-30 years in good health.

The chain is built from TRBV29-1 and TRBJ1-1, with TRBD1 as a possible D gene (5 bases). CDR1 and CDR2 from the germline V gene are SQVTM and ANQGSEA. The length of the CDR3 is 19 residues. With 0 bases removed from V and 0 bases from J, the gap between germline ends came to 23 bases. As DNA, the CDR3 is TGCAGCGTTGAAGATGACAAAGTCTTTTCTGGGACTATGAACACTGAAGCTTTCTTT. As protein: CSVEDDKVFSGTMNTEAFF. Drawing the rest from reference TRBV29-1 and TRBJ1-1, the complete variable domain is SAVISQKPSRDICQRGTSLTIQCQVDSQVTMMFWYRQQPGQSLTLIATANQGSEATYESGFVIDKFPISRPNLTFSTLTVSNMSPEDSSIYLCSVEDDKVFSGTMNTEAFFGQGTRLTVV.

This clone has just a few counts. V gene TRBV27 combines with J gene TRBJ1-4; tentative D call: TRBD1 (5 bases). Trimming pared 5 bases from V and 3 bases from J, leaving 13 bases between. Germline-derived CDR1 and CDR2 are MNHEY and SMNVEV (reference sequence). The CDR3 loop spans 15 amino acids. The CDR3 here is CASSGAVGPNEKLFF. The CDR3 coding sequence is TGTGCCAGCAGTGGGGCCGTAGGGCCTAATGAAAAACTGTTTTTT.

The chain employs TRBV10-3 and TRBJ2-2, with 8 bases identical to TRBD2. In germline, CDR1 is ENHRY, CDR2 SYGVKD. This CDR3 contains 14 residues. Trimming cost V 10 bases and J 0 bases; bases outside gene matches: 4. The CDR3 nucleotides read TGTGCCAACCGCGGGGGGACGAACACCGGGGAGCTGTTTTTT. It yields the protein CANRGGTNTGELFF.

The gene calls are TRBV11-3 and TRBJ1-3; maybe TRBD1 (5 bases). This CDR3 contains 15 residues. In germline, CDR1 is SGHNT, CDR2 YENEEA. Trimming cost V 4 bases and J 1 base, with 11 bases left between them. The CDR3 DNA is TGTGCCAGCAGCTCCGGGGCCCCGTCTGGAAACACCATATATTTT. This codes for CASSSGAPSGNTIYF.

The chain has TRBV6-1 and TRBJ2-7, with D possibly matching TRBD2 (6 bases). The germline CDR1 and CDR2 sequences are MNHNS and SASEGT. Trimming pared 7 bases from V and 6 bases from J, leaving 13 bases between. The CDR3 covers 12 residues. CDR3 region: CASTPGGTEQYF. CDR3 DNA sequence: TGTGCCAGCACCCCCGGAGGGACCGAGCAGTACTTC.

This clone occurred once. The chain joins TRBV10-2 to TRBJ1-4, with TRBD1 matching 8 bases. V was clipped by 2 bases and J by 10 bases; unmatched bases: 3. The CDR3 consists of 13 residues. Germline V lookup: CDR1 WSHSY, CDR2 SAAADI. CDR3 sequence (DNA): TGCGCCAGCAGTGAGCAGGGGGCTGGAAAACTGTTTTTT. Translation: CASSEQGAGKLFF.

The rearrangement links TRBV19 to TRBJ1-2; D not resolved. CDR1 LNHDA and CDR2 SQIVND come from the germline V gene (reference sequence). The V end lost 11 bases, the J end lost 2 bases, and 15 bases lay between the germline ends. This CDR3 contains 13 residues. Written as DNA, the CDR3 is TGTGCCTCCCAAAACCCGGTAAACTATGGCTACACCTTC. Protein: CASQNPVNYGYTF.

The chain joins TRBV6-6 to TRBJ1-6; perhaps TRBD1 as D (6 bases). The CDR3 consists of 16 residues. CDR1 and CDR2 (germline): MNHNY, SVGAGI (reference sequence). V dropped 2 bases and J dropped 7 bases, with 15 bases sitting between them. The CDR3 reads CASSYRQEVENSPLHF. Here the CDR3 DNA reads TGTGCCAGCAGTTACCGACAGGAGGTTGAAAATTCACCCCTCCACTTT.

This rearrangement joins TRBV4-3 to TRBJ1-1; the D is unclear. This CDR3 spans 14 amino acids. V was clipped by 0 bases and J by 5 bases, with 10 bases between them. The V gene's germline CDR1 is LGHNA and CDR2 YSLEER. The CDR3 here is CASSQEHSGTEAFF. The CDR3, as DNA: TGCGCCAGCAGCCAAGAGCACAGCGGAACTGAAGCTTTCTTT.

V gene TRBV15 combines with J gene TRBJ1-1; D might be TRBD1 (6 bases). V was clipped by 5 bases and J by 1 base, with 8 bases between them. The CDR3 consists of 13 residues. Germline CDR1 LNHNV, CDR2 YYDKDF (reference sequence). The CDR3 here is CATSPQGNTEAFF. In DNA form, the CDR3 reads TGTGCCACCAGCCCACAGGGGAACACTGAAGCTTTCTTT. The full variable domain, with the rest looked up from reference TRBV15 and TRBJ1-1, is DAMVIQNPRYQVTQFGKPVTLSCSQTLNHNVMYWYQQKSSQAPKLLFHYYDKDFNNEADTPDNFQSRRPNTSFCFLDIRSPGLGDTAMYLCATSPQGNTEAFFGQGTRLTVV.

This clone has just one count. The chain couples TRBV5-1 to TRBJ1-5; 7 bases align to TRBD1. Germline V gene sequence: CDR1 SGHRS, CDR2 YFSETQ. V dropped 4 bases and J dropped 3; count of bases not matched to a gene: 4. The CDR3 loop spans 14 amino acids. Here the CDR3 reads CASSQGTDNQPQHF. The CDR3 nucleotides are TGCGCCAGCAGCCAAGGGACAGACAATCAGCCCCAGCATTTT.

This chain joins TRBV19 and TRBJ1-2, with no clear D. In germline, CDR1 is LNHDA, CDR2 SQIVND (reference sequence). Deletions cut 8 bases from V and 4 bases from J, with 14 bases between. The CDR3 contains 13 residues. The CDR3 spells CASQPRGSYGYTF. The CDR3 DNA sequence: TGTGCCAGTCAACCCCGGGGATCCTATGGCTACACCTTC.

The CDR3 loop reads CAWSGTGGSEGGSPLHF. The CDR3, as DNA: TGTGCCTGGAGTGGAACAGGGGGTTCTGAAGGGGGTTCACCCCTCCACTTT. The V and J genes are TRBV30 and TRBJ1-6, with 8 nucleotides matching TRBD1. Per the germline V gene, CDR1 is GTSNPN and CDR2 is SVGIG (reference sequence). This CDR3 comprises 17 residues. The junction had 14 bases not matched to a gene; V was cut back by 1 base and J by 9 bases.

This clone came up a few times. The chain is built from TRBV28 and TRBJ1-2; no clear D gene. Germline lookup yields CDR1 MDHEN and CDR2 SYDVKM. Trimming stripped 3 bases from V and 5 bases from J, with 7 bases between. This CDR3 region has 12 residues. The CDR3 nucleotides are TGTGCCAGCAGTTTCTTTCCTTATGGCTACACCTTC. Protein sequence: CASSFFPYGYTF.